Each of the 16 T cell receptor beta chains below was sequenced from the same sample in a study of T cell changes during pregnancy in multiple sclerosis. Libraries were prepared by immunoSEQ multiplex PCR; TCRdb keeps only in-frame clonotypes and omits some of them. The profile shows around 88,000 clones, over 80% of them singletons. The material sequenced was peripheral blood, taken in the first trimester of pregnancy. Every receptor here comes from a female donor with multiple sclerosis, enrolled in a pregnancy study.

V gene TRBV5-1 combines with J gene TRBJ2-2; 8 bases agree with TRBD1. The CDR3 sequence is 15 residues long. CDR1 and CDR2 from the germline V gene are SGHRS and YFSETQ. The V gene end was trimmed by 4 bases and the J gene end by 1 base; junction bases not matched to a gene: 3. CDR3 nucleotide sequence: TGCGCCAGCAGCCGGGACAGGCTGAACACCGGGGAGCTGTTTTTT. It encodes CASSRDRLNTGELFF.

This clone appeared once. CDR3 in DNA: TGCAGTGCTAGACGGACTGAAGCTTTCTTT. Translated: CSARRTEAFF. The chain couples TRBV20-1 to TRBJ1-1; D remains ambiguous. V lost 2 bases and J 5 bases, leaving 3 bases between the germline ends. The germline CDR1 and CDR2 sequences are DFQATT and SNEGSKA (reference sequence). This CDR3 spans 10 amino acids.

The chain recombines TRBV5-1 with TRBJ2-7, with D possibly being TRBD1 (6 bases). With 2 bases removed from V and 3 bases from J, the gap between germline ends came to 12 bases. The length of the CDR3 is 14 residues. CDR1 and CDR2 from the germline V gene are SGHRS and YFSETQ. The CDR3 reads CASSFYQGLYEQYF. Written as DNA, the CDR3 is TGCGCCAGCAGCTTTTACCAGGGGCTCTACGAGCAGTACTTC.

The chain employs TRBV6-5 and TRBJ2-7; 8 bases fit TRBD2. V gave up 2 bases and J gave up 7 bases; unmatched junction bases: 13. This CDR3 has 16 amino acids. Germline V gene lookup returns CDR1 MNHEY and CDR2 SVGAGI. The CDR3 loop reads CASSYALGSGSSEQYF. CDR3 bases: TGTGCCAGCAGTTACGCCCTAGGGAGCGGGAGTAGTGAGCAGTACTTC.

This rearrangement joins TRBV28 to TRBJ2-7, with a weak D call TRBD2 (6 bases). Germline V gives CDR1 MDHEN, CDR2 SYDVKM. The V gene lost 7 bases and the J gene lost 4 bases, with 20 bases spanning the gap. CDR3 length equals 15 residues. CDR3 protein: CASNPGDSFFYEQYF. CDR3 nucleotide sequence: TGTGCCAGCAACCCGGGGGACTCATTTTTTTACGAGCAGTACTTC.

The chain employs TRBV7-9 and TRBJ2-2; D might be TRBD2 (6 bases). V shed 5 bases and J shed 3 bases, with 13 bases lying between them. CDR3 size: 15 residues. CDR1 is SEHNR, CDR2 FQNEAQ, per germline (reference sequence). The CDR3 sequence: CASSPAGLYTGELFF. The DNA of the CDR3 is TGTGCCAGCAGCCCCGCGGGACTCTACACCGGGGAGCTGTTTTTT. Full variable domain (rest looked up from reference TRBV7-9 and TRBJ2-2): DTGVSQNPRHKITKRGQNVTFRCDPISEHNRLYWYRQTLGQGPEFLTYFQNEAQLEKSRLLSDRFSAERPKGSFSTLEIQRTEQGDSAMYLCASSPAGLYTGELFFGEGSRLTVL.

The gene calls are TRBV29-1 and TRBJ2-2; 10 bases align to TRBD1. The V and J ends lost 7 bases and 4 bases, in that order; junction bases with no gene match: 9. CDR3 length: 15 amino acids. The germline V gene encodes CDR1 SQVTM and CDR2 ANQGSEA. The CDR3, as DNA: TGCAGCGGGGGTTTAGGGACAGGGGTCACCGGGGAGCTGTTTTTT. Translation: CSGGLGTGVTGELFF.

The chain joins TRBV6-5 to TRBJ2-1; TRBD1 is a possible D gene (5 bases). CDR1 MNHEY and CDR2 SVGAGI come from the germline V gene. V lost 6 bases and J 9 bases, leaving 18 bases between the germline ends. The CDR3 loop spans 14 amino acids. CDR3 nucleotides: TGTGCCAGCAGACCGACAGTTAACGACGTTGAGCAGTTCTTC. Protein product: CASRPTVNDVEQFF.

The CDR3 here is CASSYPGGSATNEKLFF. The CDR3 DNA sequence: TGTGCCAGCAGCTACCCAGGGGGTTCAGCAACTAATGAAAAACTGTTTTTT. This chain connects TRBV7-9 to TRBJ1-4; 7 bases agree with TRBD1. Germline V gene sequence: CDR1 SEHNR, CDR2 FQNEAQ (reference sequence). The CDR3 sequence is 17 residues long. The junction had 8 bases not matched to a gene; V was cut back by 4 bases and J by 0 bases.

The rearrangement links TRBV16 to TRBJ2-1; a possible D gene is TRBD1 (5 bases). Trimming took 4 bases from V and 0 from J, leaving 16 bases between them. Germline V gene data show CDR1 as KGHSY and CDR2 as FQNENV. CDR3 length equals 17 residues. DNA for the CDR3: TGTGCCAGCAGCCCACCGGACACCCCGCACTCCTACAATGAGCAGTTCTTC. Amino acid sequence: CASSPPDTPHSYNEQFF.

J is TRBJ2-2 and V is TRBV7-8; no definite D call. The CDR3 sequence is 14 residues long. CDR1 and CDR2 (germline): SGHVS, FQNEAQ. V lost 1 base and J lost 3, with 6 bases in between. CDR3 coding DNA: TGTGCCAGCAGCTTAGAAACGGACACCGGGGAGCTGTTTTTT. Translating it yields CASSLETDTGELFF.

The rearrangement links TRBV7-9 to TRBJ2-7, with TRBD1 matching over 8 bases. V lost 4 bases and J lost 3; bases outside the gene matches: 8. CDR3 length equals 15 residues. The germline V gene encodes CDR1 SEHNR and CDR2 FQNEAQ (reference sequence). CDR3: CASSWGARGLYEQYF. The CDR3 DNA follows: TGTGCCAGCAGCTGGGGGGCCAGGGGGCTCTACGAGCAGTACTTC.

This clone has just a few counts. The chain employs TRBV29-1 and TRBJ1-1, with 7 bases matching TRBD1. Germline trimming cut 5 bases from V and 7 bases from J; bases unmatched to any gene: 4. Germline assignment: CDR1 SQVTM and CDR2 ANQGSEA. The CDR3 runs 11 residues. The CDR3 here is CSVNGQVEAFF. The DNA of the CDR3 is TGCAGCGTTAACGGACAGGTTGAAGCTTTCTTT.

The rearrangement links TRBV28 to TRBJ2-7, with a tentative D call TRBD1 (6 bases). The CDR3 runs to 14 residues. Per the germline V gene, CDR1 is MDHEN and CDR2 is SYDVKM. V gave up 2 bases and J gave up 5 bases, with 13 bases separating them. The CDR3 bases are TGTGCCAGCAGTTTACTCCGGACAGTTCACGAGCAGTACTTC. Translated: CASSLLRTVHEQYF.

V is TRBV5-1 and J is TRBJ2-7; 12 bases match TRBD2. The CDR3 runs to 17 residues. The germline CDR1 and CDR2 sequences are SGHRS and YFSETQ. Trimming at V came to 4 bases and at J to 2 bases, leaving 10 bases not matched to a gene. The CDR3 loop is CASSPRLAGAKTYEQYF. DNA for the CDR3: TGCGCCAGCAGCCCGCGACTAGCGGGAGCGAAGACCTACGAGCAGTACTTC.

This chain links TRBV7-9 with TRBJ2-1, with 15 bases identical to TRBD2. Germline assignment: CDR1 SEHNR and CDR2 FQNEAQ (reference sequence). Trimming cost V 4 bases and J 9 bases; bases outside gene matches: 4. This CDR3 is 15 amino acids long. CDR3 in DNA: TGTGCCAGCAGCTCGCAGGGACTAGCGGGAGGTGAGCAGTTCTTC. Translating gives CASSSQGLAGGEQFF.